Described below is a single T cell receptor beta chain sequence and its context. Its antigen is currently not known. It has no much larger one-base neighbor in the sample; base qualities were not kept. TCRbeta CDR3 regions were amplified from genomic DNA by means of the immunoSEQ Assay, a bias-controlled multiplex PCR. From the authors' description of their analysis: The number of nucleated cells in each sample was estimated from the amplification of reference gene primers within the assay. Sequence reads were collapsed and filtered to measure the absolute abundance of every unique TCRbeta CDR3 rearrangement. Productive Simpson clonality was computed per sample as the square root of Simpson's diversity index over productive rearrangements. TCRdb stores this immuneACCESS table with in-frame sequences only. Part of the clones is absent; in the studies checked, under half of the shortfall reflects unresolved V genes, and no reason is known for the rest. The DNA gave D and trimming, while V, J and clone size come from that table. The sample records roughly 220,000 clones, 80% to 90% of which are singletons. The top ten hold around 4% of the sample.

The germline V gene provides CDR1 KGHSH and CDR2 LQKENI. Inclusive of the bounding cysteine and phenylalanine, the CDR3 is 15 residues long. Here the CDR3 DNA is all that survives: 45 bases in frame from base 1. Deletion took 6 bases off V and 3 bases off J, with a span of 18 bases between the germline ends. Participants in the prospective study were enrolled through a virtual design, were aged roughly 18 to 100 years, and lived in roughly 24 United States geographic areas. To assign participants to cohorts, the prospective study relied on clinical history that participants themselves reported in a screening survey and a study questionnaire. Each participant in the prospective study had whole blood, serum and a nasopharyngeal or oropharyngeal swab collected by mobile phlebotomists. Prospective study participants could optionally give additional blood draws and questionnaires over an approximately 2-month period. Before DNA extraction, prospective study blood samples were shipped either frozen or at room temperature.

These data come from a study of blood T cell repertoires in COVID-19 (dated by TCRdb to about 2020). In terms of the full investigation: Samples covering the acute and convalescent phases of COVID-19 were provided by collaborators in the United States, Italy and Spain. The prospective study material was composed of cDNA or gDNA derived from T cells, B-cell-depleted T cells, or PBMCs. Deeply sampled blood TCRbeta repertoires from subjects exposed to, actively infected with, or recovered from COVID-19 were included in the dataset. A freely available public database, intended as a resource for researchers studying the immune response to SARS-CoV-2, is where the repertoires were released. Samples came from the ongoing ImmuneRACE study (first 160 participants) plus 1,254 subjects from 6 global collaborators. The sample metadata nearly always contained a de-identified subject ID, COVID-19 status, age in years and sex. Where available, HLA class I and class II types were obtained from metadata supplied by the sample provider rather than from assay-based typing.

The research as a whole found: The amount of clinical and demographic metadata varied by source and participant and was provided uncurated.

The clonotype was recovered from a woman aged 40 to 49 with acute COVID-19. Recombination connected TRBV18 to TRBJ2-7, with TRBD1 as a weak D call on 6 bases. The sequencing input was PBMCs or T cells enriched from blood (not recorded which). The encoded CDR3 is CASSPLDSLGYEQYF. The DNA is TGTGCCAGCTCCCCTTTGGACAGCTTGGGCTACGAGCAGTACTTC.